The sequence of this TCR beta chain was determined in a study of T cell responses to AZD1222 COVID-19 vaccine. Study-wide findings and caveats: Spike-spanning, vaccine-associated CD4 TCRs were dominant at 160-218 and 743-854.

The CDR3 covers 12 residues. Looked up from germline, CDR1 is DFQATT and CDR2 is SNEGSKA (reference sequence). V was clipped by 3 bases and J by 3 bases, with 9 bases between them. Points on this clone: Antigen: not known.

The data were produced by immunoSEQ multiplex PCR, yet TCRdb's version contains in-frame clones alone and is incomplete. Found here are roughly 200,000 clones, more than 85% of them singletons; the top ten hold 3% to 3.5%. The TCR comes from an adult who received the AZD1222 COVID-19 vaccine. V usage is TRBV20-1 and J usage is TRBJ2-7; no firm D call. Specimen: peripheral blood, collected 28 days after the second AZD1222 dose. The CDR3: CSASRLDYEQYF. CDR3 nucleotide sequence: TGCAGTGCTAGTCGGCTAGACTACGAGCAGTACTTC.